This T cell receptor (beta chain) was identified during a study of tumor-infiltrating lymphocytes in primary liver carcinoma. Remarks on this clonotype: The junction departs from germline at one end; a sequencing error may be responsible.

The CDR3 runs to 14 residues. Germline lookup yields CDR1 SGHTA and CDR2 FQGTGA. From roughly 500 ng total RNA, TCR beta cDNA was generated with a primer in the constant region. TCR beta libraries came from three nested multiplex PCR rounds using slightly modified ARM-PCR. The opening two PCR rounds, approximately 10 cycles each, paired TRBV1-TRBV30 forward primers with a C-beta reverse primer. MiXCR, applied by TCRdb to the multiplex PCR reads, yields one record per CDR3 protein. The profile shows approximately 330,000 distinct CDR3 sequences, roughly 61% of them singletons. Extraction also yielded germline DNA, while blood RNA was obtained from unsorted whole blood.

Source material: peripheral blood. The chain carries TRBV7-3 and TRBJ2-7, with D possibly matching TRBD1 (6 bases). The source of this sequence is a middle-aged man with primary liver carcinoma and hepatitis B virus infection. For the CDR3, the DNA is TGTGCCAGCAGCTTGGGACATGGACCCTACAAGCAGTACTTC. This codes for CASSLGHGPYKQYF.